This paragraph covers one TCR beta chain sequence. This CDR3 region has 13 residues. Germline CDR1 is KGHSH and CDR2 is LQKENI. V lost 3 bases and J lost 12, with 15 bases in between. The sample is drawn from a study of blood T cell repertoires in COVID-19. Background on the study: Some COVID-19 samples were acute and others convalescent; all came from the United States, Italy and Spain.

TCRdb keeps only in-frame clones here, not all; method: immunoSEQ multiplex PCR. This table holds about 130,000 clones, more than 75% found once. The V gene is TRBV18, the J gene TRBJ2-1; D is perhaps TRBD1 (5 bases). Material for sequencing was peripheral blood. This clonotype was obtained from a woman aged 45-65 years who had recovered from COVID-19. CDR3 region: CASSPSSRVGQFF. In DNA form, the CDR3 reads TGTGCCAGCTCACCCAGTTCCAGGGTAGGGCAGTTCTTC.